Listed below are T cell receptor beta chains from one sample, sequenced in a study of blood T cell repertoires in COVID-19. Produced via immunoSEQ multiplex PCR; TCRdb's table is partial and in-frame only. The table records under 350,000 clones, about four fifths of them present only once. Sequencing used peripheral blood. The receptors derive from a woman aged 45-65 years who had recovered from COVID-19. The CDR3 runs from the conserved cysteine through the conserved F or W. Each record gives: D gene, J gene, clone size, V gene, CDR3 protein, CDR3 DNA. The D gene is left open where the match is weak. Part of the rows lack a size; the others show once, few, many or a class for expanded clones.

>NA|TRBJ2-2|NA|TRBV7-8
CASSGGGSNTGELFF
TGTGCCAGCAGCGGGGGGGGCTCGAACACCGGGGAGCTGTTTTTT
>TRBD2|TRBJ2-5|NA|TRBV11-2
CASVTSAQGTQYF
TGTGCCAGCGTAACTAGCGCCCAAGGGACCCAGTACTTC
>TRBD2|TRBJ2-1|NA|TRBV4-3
CASSQDLSSGRVSPYNEQFF
TGCGCCAGCAGCCAAGATCTTTCAAGCGGGAGGGTTTCCCCCTACAATGAGCAGTTCTTC
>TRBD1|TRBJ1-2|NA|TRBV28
CASSMGNGDSYGYTF
TGTGCCAGCAGTATGGGAAATGGGGACAGCTATGGCTACACCTTC
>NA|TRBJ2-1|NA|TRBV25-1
CASRTLRGEQFF
TGTGCCAGCAGGACTCTACGGGGTGAGCAGTTCTTC
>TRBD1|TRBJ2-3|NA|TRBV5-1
CASSESTGSGDTQYF
TGCGCCAGCAGCGAGTCGACAGGGTCGGGAGATACGCAGTATTTT
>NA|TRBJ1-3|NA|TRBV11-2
CASSLGSGAGNTIYF
TGTGCCAGCAGCTTAGGGAGCGGGGCGGGAAACACCATATATTTT
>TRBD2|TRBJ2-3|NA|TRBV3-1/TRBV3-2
CASSQEASGGRDTQYF
TGTGCCAGCAGCCAAGAGGCTAGCGGGGGCCGGGATACGCAGTATTTT
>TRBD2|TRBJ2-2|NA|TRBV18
CASSSGLAGGTGELFF
TGTGCCAGCTCATCGGGACTAGCGGGAGGCACCGGGGAGCTGTTTTTT
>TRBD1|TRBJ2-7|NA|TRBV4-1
CASSQHQPGQGAYEQYF
TGCGCCAGCAGCCAACACCAACCGGGACAGGGGGCCTACGAGCAGTACTTC
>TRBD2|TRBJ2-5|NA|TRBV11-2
CASSLAGGVDETQYF
TGTGCCAGCAGCTTAGCGGGGGGGGTCGACGAGACCCAGTACTTC
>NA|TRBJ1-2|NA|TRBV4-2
CASTSPGGNYGYTF
TGTGCCAGCACCTCACCCGGAGGGAACTATGGCTACACCTTC
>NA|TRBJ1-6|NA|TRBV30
CAWSVLRPSEDRRNSPLHF
TGTGCCTGGAGTGTATTAAGACCCTCCGAGGACAGAAGGAATTCACCCCTCCACTTT
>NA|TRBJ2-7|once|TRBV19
CASSPQKFYEQYF
TGTGCCAGTAGTCCACAGAAGTTCTACGAGCAGTACTTC
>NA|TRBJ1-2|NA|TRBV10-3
CAISEGRAKDGYTF
TGTGCCATCAGTGAGGGGAGGGCGAAGGATGGCTACACCTTC
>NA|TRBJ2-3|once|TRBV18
CASSPREDTQYF
TGTGCCAGCTCACCAAGAGAAGATACGCAGTATTTT
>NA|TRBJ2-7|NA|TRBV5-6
CASSTGYEQYF
TGTGCCAGCAGCACCGGGTACGAGCAGTACTTC
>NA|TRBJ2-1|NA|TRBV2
CASSENYEQFF
TGTGCCAGCAGTGAAAACTATGAGCAGTTCTTC
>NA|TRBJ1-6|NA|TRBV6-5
CASNTAYSYNSPLHF
TGTGCCAGCAATACCGCGTACTCCTATAATTCACCCCTCCACTTT
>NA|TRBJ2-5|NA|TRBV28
CASSLAPPRQETQYF
TGTGCCAGCAGTTTAGCCCCTCCCCGGCAAGAGACCCAGTACTTC
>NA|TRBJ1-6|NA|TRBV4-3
CASSQAEGVGNSPLHF
TGCGCCAGCAGCCAAGCCGAGGGGGTAGGTAATTCACCCCTCCACTTT
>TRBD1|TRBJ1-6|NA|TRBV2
CASTGTGGPLDSPLHF
TGTGCCAGCACCGGGACAGGGGGCCCCTTGGATTCACCCCTCCACTTT
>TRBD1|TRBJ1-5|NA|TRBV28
CASRMDRVSNQPQHF
TGTGCCAGCAGAATGGACAGGGTGAGCAATCAGCCCCAGCATTTT
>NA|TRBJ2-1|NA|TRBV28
CASSPSGVSYNEQFF
TGTGCCAGCAGCCCATCCGGGGTCTCCTACAATGAGCAGTTCTTC
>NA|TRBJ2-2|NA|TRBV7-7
CASSRNSNTGELFF
TGTGCCAGCAGCCGAAACTCGAACACCGGGGAGCTGTTTTTT